The next 26 T cell receptor beta chains were all read from a single sample in a study of T cells in Graves' hyperthyroidism and ophthalmopathy (dated by TCRdb to 2018 to 2020). Library prep was done by multiplex PCR. The sample was run on an Illumina HiSeq 2000. The TCR beta CDR3 regions were amplified from RNA transcripts. A first-round RT-PCR of the TCR CDR3 used the HTBI primer set with the Qiagen OneStep RT-PCR kit. TCRdb reprocessed the public reads (quality trimming at Q25 with fastp, clone calling with MiXCR) and kept in-frame beta chains. Every entry covers one CDR3 protein and lists the most common genes and DNA from its rows. For this sample the table gives 300,000 to 350,000 distinct CDR3 sequences, of which roughly 18% were detected only once. Of the sample, under 55% is held by the ten largest clones. The specimen sequenced was blood. The receptors come from a woman between 45 and 65 years old with Graves' hyperthyroidism.

This clonotype was counted only a few times. V is TRBV20-1 and J is TRBJ2-2, with D maybe TRBD2 (7 bases). The V and J ends lost 0 bases and 2 bases respectively, with 13 bases between them. Germline values: CDR1 DFQATT, CDR2 SNEGSKA (reference sequence). This CDR3 comprises 16 residues. The CDR3 region has the DNA TGCAGTGCTAGAGAAGTAGGGGGGGCAAACACCGGGGAGCTGTTTTTT. This translates into CSAREVGGANTGELFF.

This clonotype was recorded many times. This chain links TRBV20-1 with TRBJ2-3, with D unresolved. Germline CDR1 DFQATT, CDR2 SNEGSKA (reference sequence). V gave up 0 bases and J gave up 2 bases, with 9 bases separating them. The CDR3 totals 14 residues. CDR3 sequence: CSARDQLNTDTQYF. The CDR3 DNA follows: TGCAGTGCTAGAGATCAACTTAACACAGATACGCAGTATTTT.

This clonotype was recorded at least ten times. The gene calls are TRBV5-1 and TRBJ1-1; tentative D call: TRBD1 (6 bases). Trimming pared 4 bases from V and 7 bases from J, leaving 14 bases between. This CDR3 comprises 13 residues. The germline CDR1 and CDR2 sequences are SGHRS and YFSETQ. The CDR3 DNA reads as TGCGCCAGCAGCCTAGGACAGTTAAATGAAGCTTTCTTT. Translated, it gives CASSLGQLNEAFF.

The sample holds many counts of this clonotype. This sequence joins TRBV6-1 and TRBJ1-5, with no clear D. The CDR3 has 14 residues. Looked up from germline, CDR1 is MNHNS and CDR2 is SASEGT. Trimming took 2 bases from V and 2 from J, leaving 7 bases between them. The DNA for the CDR3 is TGTGCCAGCAGTGAAATGGGTGGCAATCAGCCCCAGCATTTT. Encoded protein: CASSEMGGNQPQHF.

The table lists this clonotype with many counts. The rearrangement joins TRBV27 to TRBJ2-5; 11 bases line up with TRBD2. The germline V gene encodes CDR1 MNHEY and CDR2 SMNVEV (reference sequence). V lost 4 bases and J lost 2; bases outside the gene matches: 3. This CDR3 has 15 residues. As DNA, the CDR3 is TGTGCCAGCAGTTCCCCTAGCGGGGGGCAAGAGACCCAGTACTTC. It codes for CASSSPSGGQETQYF.

This clonotype turned up a few times. The chain combines TRBV2 with TRBJ2-1; D is unresolved. Germline V gene lookup returns CDR1 SNHLY and CDR2 FYNNEI. The CDR3 is 11 residues long. V was clipped by 5 bases and J by 9 bases, with 8 bases between them. The CDR3 bases are TGTGCCAGCAGTTTCCACGGTGAGCAGTTCTTC. Amino acids: CASSFHGEQFF.

Comment on this clonotype: A much more abundant neighbour one base away suggests this may be a read error. The V gene is TRBV2, the J gene TRBJ2-7; tentatively, D is TRBD2 (5 bases). This CDR3 spans 14 amino acids. Germline CDR1 SNHLY, CDR2 FYNNEI. Trimming shortened V by 6 bases and J by 9 bases, and 21 bases separated the two germline ends. CDR3: CASSTLGDTEGQYF. The CDR3 DNA reads TGTGCCAGCAGCACCCTTGGAGACACCGAGGGGCAGTACTTC.

This clonotype was seen only a few times. This rearrangement joins TRBV6-2 or TRBV6-3 to TRBJ2-7; no definite D call. V was pared by 5 bases and J by 3 bases, with 17 bases between. Germline V CDR1 and CDR2: MNHEY, SVGEGT. The CDR3 consists of 15 residues. In DNA, the CDR3 is TGTGCCAGCAGTGCCTTAGAGGACGCAGTCTACGAGCAGTACTTC. The encoded protein is CASSALEDAVYEQYF.

With respect to this clonotype: Since a much larger clone is just one base distant, this may be a read error. The rearrangement links TRBV11-2 to TRBJ1-1; 7 bases map to TRBD1. The CDR3 loop spans 14 amino acids. Germline-derived CDR1 and CDR2 are SGHAT and FQNNGV. CDR3 in DNA: TGTGCCAGCAGCTCCTACAGGGGAAACACTGAAGCTTCCTTT. Amino acid sequence: CASSSYRGNTEASF.

The chain carries TRBV9 and TRBJ1-5; D gene unclear. The CDR3 spans 16 residues. CDR1 and CDR2 from the germline V gene are SGDLS and YYNGEE. The germline V and J ends were trimmed by 2 bases and 1 base, with 13 bases remaining between them. Written as DNA, the CDR3 is TGTGCCAGCAGCGTGAAGGGAGGACGGAGCAATCAGCCCCAGCATTTT. Its translation is CASSVKGGRSNQPQHF.

This clonotype was seen ten or more times. CDR3 sequence (DNA): TGTGCCAGCAGCTTAGCGTCGGTGGGATACGAGCAGTACGTC. Amino acid sequence: CASSLASVGYEQYV. The chain recombines TRBV7-2 with TRBJ2-7, with D hard to call. Trimming removed 0 bases from V and 4 bases from J, with 10 bases in between. Germline V gene sequence: CDR1 SGHTA, CDR2 FQGNSA. This CDR3 comprises 14 residues.

The chain joins TRBV6-1 to TRBJ2-7; D not certain. V was trimmed by 5 bases and J by 5 bases, leaving 10 bases between them. Per germline, CDR1 MNHNS and CDR2 SASEGT. The CDR3 sequence is 12 residues long. The CDR3 here is CASSRKPHEQYF. The CDR3 DNA follows: TGTGCCAGCAGTCGAAAACCCCACGAGCAGTACTTC.

The chain has TRBV4-1 and TRBJ2-1; 8 nucleotides align to TRBD1. The CDR3 is 17 residues long. The trim removed 0 bases at V and 3 bases at J, leaving 7 bases unmatched. Germline V CDR1 and CDR2: MGHRA, YSYEKL. The chain's CDR3 is CASSQEMGDRYYNEQFF. In DNA, the CDR3 is TGCGCCAGCAGCCAAGAAATGGGGGACAGGTACTACAATGAGCAGTTCTTC.

The chain employs TRBV9 and TRBJ2-2; D not certain. This CDR3 has 16 amino acids. V dropped 0 bases and J dropped 0 bases, with 9 bases sitting between them. Germline CDR1 reads SGDLS; CDR2 reads YYNGEE. The CDR3 loop is CASSVEAYTNTGELFF. In nucleotides, the CDR3 is TGTGCCAGCAGCGTAGAGGCTTATACGAACACCGGGGAGCTGTTTTTT.

This clonotype has more than one count but fewer than ten. The V and J genes are TRBV28 and TRBJ2-3; 8 bases map to TRBD2. This CDR3 spans 17 amino acids. Germline trimming cut 6 bases from V and 1 base from J; bases unmatched to any gene: 12. Germline assignment: CDR1 MDHEN and CDR2 SYDVKM. CDR3 nucleotide sequence: TGTGCCAGCAGCACGCCCACGGGACTAGGGGGCACAGATACGCAGTATTTT. It encodes CASSTPTGLGGTDTQYF.

This clonotype was seen a few times. The chain employs TRBV10-1 and TRBJ2-7; 9 positions agree with TRBD2. This CDR3 region has 15 residues. Trimming removed 2 bases from V and 3 bases from J; junction bases left unmatched: 5. Germline assignment: CDR1 WNHNN and CDR2 SYGVQD (reference sequence). The CDR3 DNA reads as TGCGCCAGCAGTGAGGGTAGCGGGAGTAGCTACGAGCAGTACTTC. It yields the protein CASSEGSGSSYEQYF.

This clonotype has only a few counts. The V gene is TRBV19, the J gene TRBJ1-1, with a possible D match to TRBD1 (6 bases). CDR1 is LNHDA, CDR2 SQIVND, per germline (reference sequence). V lost 3 bases and J lost 4, with 9 bases in between. This CDR3 spans 13 amino acids. The CDR3 loop is CASSISRGTEAFF. CDR3 coding DNA: TGTGCCAGTAGTATTTCCAGGGGCACTGAAGCTTTCTTT.

This CDR3 reads CATSDSRALGTEAFF. The CDR3 DNA reads TGTGCCACCAGTGATTCCAGGGCTTTGGGCACTGAAGCTTTCTTT. This chain joins TRBV24-1 and TRBJ1-1; D perhaps matches TRBD1 (5 bases). Trimming removed 2 bases from V and 4 bases from J, with 13 bases in between. From germline, CDR1 is KGHDR and CDR2 SFDVKD. This CDR3 comprises 15 residues.

This chain joins TRBV6-1 and TRBJ2-2; tentatively, D is TRBD2 (6 bases). The CDR3 consists of 16 residues. V lost 5 bases and J 6 bases, leaving 19 bases between the germline ends. Germline loops: CDR1 MNHNS, CDR2 SASEGT. The chain's CDR3 is CASSYGGLRSPGELFF. The CDR3 DNA sequence: TGTGCCAGCAGTTACGGGGGACTCCGGTCTCCCGGGGAGCTGTTTTTT.

On this clonotype itself: A read error may explain this, as a much larger clone is one base away. The chain couples TRBV20-1 to TRBJ2-1; 8 bases are shared with TRBD1. The germline CDR1 and CDR2 sequences are DFQATT and SNEGSKA (reference sequence). With V trimmed by 6 bases and J by 14 bases, 12 bases remained unmatched. The CDR3 covers 12 residues. CDR3: CSAHRQGPTKFF. The CDR3 nucleotides read TGCAGTGCACATCGACAGGGGCCTACGAAGTTCTTC.

This clonotype occurred many times. Here the CDR3 reads CASSLDRKETQYF. In nucleotides, the CDR3 is TGTGCCAGCAGTTTAGACAGGAAAGAGACCCAGTACTTC. This chain connects TRBV12-3 or TRBV12-4 to TRBJ2-5, with a tentative D call TRBD1 (5 bases). The CDR3 spans 13 residues. V was shortened by 1 base and J by 3 bases, with 6 bases between the two germline ends.

V is TRBV11-2 and J is TRBJ1-1; a possible D gene is TRBD1 (6 bases). The CDR3 has 14 residues. The V end was cut by 5 bases, the J end by 5 bases, with 15 bases between. From germline, CDR1 is SGHAT and CDR2 FQNNGV. The CDR3 nucleotides are TGTGCCAGCAGCCTATCCAGGGGTTGGACTGAAGCTTTCTTT. It specifies CASSLSRGWTEAFF.

In this sample, this clonotype turned up many times. The rearrangement joins TRBV5-1 to TRBJ2-7; 7 bases are a match to TRBD2. V trimming: 4 bases; J trimming: 2 bases; junction bases outside the gene matches: 12. CDR3 length equals 16 residues. CDR1 is SGHRS, CDR2 YFSETQ, per germline. CDR3 sequence: CASSGVAGGTTYEQYF. The CDR3 bases are TGCGCCAGCAGCGGAGTAGCGGGCGGGACGACCTACGAGCAGTACTTC. The full variable domain, its missing parts supplied by reference TRBV5-1 and TRBJ2-7, is KAGVTQTPRYLIKTRGQQVTLSCSPISGHRSVSWYQQTPGQGLQFLFEYFSETQRNKGNFPGRFSGRQFSNSRSEMNVSTLELGDSALYLCASSGVAGGTTYEQYFGPGTRLTVT.

V is TRBV10-2 and J is TRBJ1-4; the D gene is possibly TRBD1 (5 bases). The CDR3 loop spans 14 amino acids. V was cut by 7 bases and J by 3 bases, with 12 bases left in between. Germline assignment: CDR1 WSHSY and CDR2 SAAADI. The CDR3 sequence: CASTRDASNEKLFF. CDR3 bases: TGCGCCAGCACACGGGACGCCTCTAATGAAAAACTGTTTTTT.

This chain joins TRBV27 and TRBJ2-1; D gene unclear. The germline V and J ends were trimmed by 6 bases and 4 bases, with 13 bases remaining between them. CDR3 length: 14 residues. Germline V gene sequence: CDR1 MNHEY, CDR2 SMNVEV (reference sequence). The CDR3 DNA sequence: TGTGCCAGCAGCTCCCTTGGGGTTTACAATGAGCAGTTCTTC. It codes for CASSSLGVYNEQFF.

This clonotype was seen many times. V usage is TRBV11-2 and J usage is TRBJ2-1; 11 bases agree with TRBD2. The CDR3 is 15 amino acids. Looked up from germline, CDR1 is SGHAT and CDR2 is FQNNGV. Trimming took 1 base from V and 7 from J; bases not matched to a gene: 3. The CDR3 sequence is CASSLVAGGQNEQFF. CDR3 coding DNA: TGTGCCAGCAGCTTAGTAGCGGGGGGGCAGAATGAGCAGTTCTTC. Based on the CDR3 plus reference TRBV11-2 and TRBJ2-1, the full variable domain is EAGVAQSPRYKIIEKRQSVAFWCNPISGHATLYWYQQILGQGPKLLIQFQNNGVVDDSQLPKDRFSAERLKGVDSTLKIQPAKLEDSAVYLCASSLVAGGQNEQFFGPGTRLTVL.